A selection of T cell receptor beta chains follows, all from one sample in a study of blood T cell repertoires in COVID-19. Libraries were prepared by immunoSEQ multiplex PCR; TCRdb keeps only in-frame clonotypes and omits some of them. The profile shows about 310,000 clones, under 90% of them singletons. Material: PBMCs or T cells enriched from blood (not recorded which). These receptors came from a man aged 60-69 years who had recovered from COVID-19. CDR3s include the opening cysteine and the closing phenylalanine or tryptophan. Each record gives: D gene, J gene, V gene, clone size, CDR3 protein, CDR3 DNA. The D gene is left open where the match is weak. Clone sizes are given selectively: once, few, many, or a class where the clone is expanded.

D: TRBD1; J: TRBJ2-5; V: TRBV11-3; size: NA; CDR3: CASSRRDRNQETQYF; DNA: TGTGCCAGCAGCCGCCGGGACAGAAACCAAGAGACCCAGTACTTC
D: TRBD2; J: TRBJ2-3; V: TRBV28; size: once; CDR3: CASTTSGSVDTQYF; DNA: TGTGCCAGCACTACTAGCGGGAGTGTAGATACGCAGTATTTT
D: NA; J: TRBJ2-5; V: TRBV12-5; size: NA; CDR3: CASAPGRGIGETQYF; DNA: TGTGCTAGTGCCCCGGGACGGGGGATAGGTGAGACCCAGTACTTC
D: NA; J: TRBJ1-6; V: TRBV19; size: few; CDR3: CASSIPGHRSPLHF; DNA: TGTGCCAGTAGTATACCAGGTCATCGTTCACCCCTCCACTTT
D: TRBD1; J: TRBJ2-5; V: TRBV25-1; size: NA; CDR3: CASSEATGRETQYF; DNA: TGTGCCAGCAGTGAAGCGACAGGGCGGGAGACCCAGTACTTC
D: TRBD2; J: TRBJ2-1; V: TRBV9; size: NA; CDR3: CASSVAGTSGLNEQFF; DNA: TGTGCCAGCAGCGTAGCCGGGACTAGCGGGTTAAATGAGCAGTTCTTC
D: NA; J: TRBJ2-1; V: TRBV7-2; size: NA; CDR3: CASSLFRQGGGSYNEQFF; DNA: TGTGCCAGCAGCTTATTCCGTCAGGGGGGTGGATCCTACAATGAGCAGTTCTTC
D: TRBD2; J: TRBJ2-1; V: TRBV19; size: NA; CDR3: CASSPPGLAANEQFF; DNA: TGTGCCAGTAGTCCGCCGGGACTAGCGGCTAATGAGCAGTTCTTC
D: NA; J: TRBJ1-1; V: TRBV7-2; size: once; CDR3: CASSLGGGNTEAFF; DNA: TGTGCCAGCAGCCTAGGGGGAGGGAACACTGAAGCTTTCTTT
D: NA; J: TRBJ2-7; V: TRBV6-4; size: NA; CDR3: CASSEINSPTYEQYF; DNA: TGTGCCAGCAGTGAAATAAACAGCCCGACCTACGAGCAGTACTTC
D: TRBD2; J: TRBJ2-1; V: TRBV10-3; size: NA; CDR3: CAISASGGTYNEQFF; DNA: TGTGCCATCAGTGCTTCGGGAGGGACGTACAATGAGCAGTTCTTC
D: NA; J: TRBJ2-7; V: TRBV2; size: NA; CDR3: CASGSPESYEQYF; DNA: TGTGCCAGCGGTTCCCCAGAATCCTACGAGCAGTACTTC
D: TRBD1; J: TRBJ1-6; V: TRBV3-1/TRBV3-2; size: NA; CDR3: CASSQLGTGVNSPLHF; DNA: TGTGCCAGCAGCCAATTGGGCACAGGGGTAAATTCACCCCTCCACTTT
D: NA; J: TRBJ2-5; V: TRBV20-1; size: NA; CDR3: CSASLGGETQYF; DNA: TGCAGTGCTAGTCTAGGAGGAGAGACCCAGTACTTC
D: TRBD2; J: TRBJ2-3; V: TRBV28; size: few; CDR3: CASSLASGSPDTQYF; DNA: TGTGCCAGCAGTTTAGCTAGCGGGAGCCCAGATACGCAGTATTTT
D: TRBD1; J: TRBJ1-2; V: TRBV7-2; size: NA; CDR3: CASSLASGQGHGYTF; DNA: TGTGCCAGCAGCTTAGCCTCGGGACAGGGGCATGGCTACACCTTC
D: NA; J: TRBJ2-2; V: TRBV5-7; size: NA; CDR3: CASSLAVSWNTGELFF; DNA: TGTGCCAGCAGCTTGGCCGTCTCTTGGAACACCGGGGAGCTGTTTTTT
D: TRBD1; J: TRBJ1-5; V: TRBV19; size: NA; CDR3: CAINEGQGGPQHF; DNA: TGTGCCATAAACGAAGGACAGGGAGGGCCCCAGCATTTT
D: TRBD1; J: TRBJ1-4; V: TRBV19; size: NA; CDR3: CASSELQGANEKLFF; DNA: TGTGCCAGTAGCGAATTACAGGGGGCTAATGAAAAACTGTTTTTT
D: TRBD2; J: TRBJ2-1; V: TRBV5-5; size: once; CDR3: CASSEFSGSSYNEQFF; DNA: TGTGCCAGCAGCGAATTTAGCGGGAGCTCCTACAATGAGCAGTTCTTC
D: NA; J: TRBJ2-3; V: TRBV5-6; size: once; CDR3: CASSLLQYAGNTQYF; DNA: TGTGCCAGCAGCTTGTTGCAATACGCAGGAAATACGCAGTATTTT
D: NA; J: TRBJ2-2; V: TRBV5-4; size: NA; CDR3: CASSGKNTGELFF; DNA: TGTGCCAGCAGCGGCAAGAACACCGGGGAGCTGTTTTTT
D: TRBD1; J: TRBJ2-7; V: TRBV10-3; size: NA; CDR3: CAIGRGQGPYEQYF; DNA: TGTGCCATCGGCCGGGGACAGGGCCCCTACGAGCAGTACTTC
D: TRBD2; J: TRBJ2-7; V: TRBV27; size: NA; CDR3: CASSTVAGGPIEQYF; DNA: TGTGCCAGCAGTACCGTAGCGGGAGGGCCGATCGAGCAGTACTTC
D: NA; J: TRBJ2-7; V: TRBV4-1; size: NA; CDR3: CASSQSDSSYEQYF; DNA: TGCGCCAGCAGCCAGTCAGACAGCTCCTACGAGCAGTACTTC
D: NA; J: TRBJ2-5; V: TRBV28; size: NA; CDR3: CASSLVGVVRRETQYF; DNA: TGTGCCAGCAGTTTAGTGGGAGTAGTACGTAGAGAGACCCAGTACTTC
D: TRBD1; J: TRBJ1-5; V: TRBV24-1; size: NA; CDR3: CATSDTTGGPNQPQHF; DNA: TGTGCCACCAGTGATACTACAGGGGGACCCAATCAGCCCCAGCATTTT
D: NA; J: TRBJ2-7; V: TRBV6-1; size: NA; CDR3: CASSEAGYMYEQYF; DNA: TGTGCCAGCAGTGAGGCAGGGTATATGTACGAGCAGTACTTC
D: NA; J: TRBJ2-2; V: TRBV6-5; size: NA; CDR3: CASSLIAEYTGELFF; DNA: TGTGCCAGCAGTCTAATAGCGGAGTACACCGGGGAGCTGTTTTTT
D: NA; J: TRBJ2-1; V: TRBV7-9; size: NA; CDR3: CASSNLGGQRYNEQFF; DNA: TGTGCCAGCAGCAACCTCGGCGGGCAGCGATACAATGAGCAGTTCTTC
D: NA; J: TRBJ2-1; V: TRBV11-2; size: NA; CDR3: CASSFMQISSYNEQFF; DNA: TGTGCCAGCAGCTTTATGCAGATAAGCTCCTACAATGAGCAGTTCTTC
D: TRBD1; J: TRBJ1-4; V: TRBV5-1; size: NA; CDR3: CASSGQGIWEKLFF; DNA: TGCGCCAGCAGCGGACAGGGTATTTGGGAAAAACTGTTTTTT